This TCR beta chain originates from a study of T cells in Graves' hyperthyroidism and ophthalmopathy. Uncontrolled infection, other autoimmune disease, pregnancy or lactation disqualified patients from enrolment. Clinical symptoms, serum thyroxine and TRAb, thyroid ultrasound and orbital computed tomography were used for the diagnoses. RNA transcripts served as the template for amplifying TCR beta CDR3 regions. HTBI primers drove first-round RT-PCR of the TCR CDR3. Via MiXCR, TCRdb re-called the multiplex PCR reads, giving one row per CDR3 protein. Of approximately 690,000 distinct CDR3 sequences in the sample, 20% were seen once. The study, taken as a whole, reports: The model made its ophthalmopathy prediction, and onset followed a median around 6.5 months later. Blood samples included most of the expanded thyroid clonotypes exceeding 0.001.

This clonotype was seen repeatedly, ten times or more. Its antigen is still unknown. V was pared by 6 bases and J by 3 bases, with 12 bases between. Per the germline V gene, CDR1 is MDHEN and CDR2 is SYDVKM. The CDR3 sequence is 14 residues long. The source material was blood. The chain carries TRBV28 and TRBJ1-5; possible D gene TRBD1, 6 bases. This receptor was taken from a young man with Graves' ophthalmopathy. CDR3 sequence reads: CASSLDRPNQPQHF. The DNA of the CDR3 is TGTGCCAGCAGCCTTGACAGGCCCAATCAGCCCCAGCATTTT.